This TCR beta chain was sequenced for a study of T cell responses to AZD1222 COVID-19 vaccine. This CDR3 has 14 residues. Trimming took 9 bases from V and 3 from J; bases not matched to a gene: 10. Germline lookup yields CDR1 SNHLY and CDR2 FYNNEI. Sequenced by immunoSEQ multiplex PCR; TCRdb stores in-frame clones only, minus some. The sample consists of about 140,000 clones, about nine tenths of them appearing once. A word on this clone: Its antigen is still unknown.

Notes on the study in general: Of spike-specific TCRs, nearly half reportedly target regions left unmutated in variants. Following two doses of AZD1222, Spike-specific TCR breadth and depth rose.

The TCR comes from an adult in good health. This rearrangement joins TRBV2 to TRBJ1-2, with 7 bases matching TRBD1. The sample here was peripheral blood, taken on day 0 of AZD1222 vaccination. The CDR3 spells CARARDRAHYGYTF. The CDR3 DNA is TGTGCCAGAGCAAGAGACAGGGCTCACTATGGCTACACCTTC.